Below are 2 T cell receptor beta chains sequenced from a single sample in a study of T cell responses to AZD1222 COVID-19 vaccine. The method was immunoSEQ multiplex PCR; TCRdb's version includes in-frame clones alone and lacks a portion of them. The sample carries more than 100,000 clones, around 90% recorded once. The starting material was peripheral blood, obtained on day 0 of AZD1222 vaccination. Receptors originate from an adult in good health.

The chain is built from TRBV6-5 and TRBJ1-4; D ambiguous. Germline loops: CDR1 MNHEY, CDR2 SVGAGI. The V end was cut by 5 bases, the J end by 8 bases, with 15 bases between. The CDR3 is 14 residues long. CDR3 in amino acids: CASSITAGGEKLFF. For the CDR3, the DNA is TGTGCCAGCAGTATCACCGCGGGTGGCGAAAAACTGTTTTTT.

This chain joins TRBV3-1 (or the pseudogene TRBV3-2) and TRBJ2-1; tentatively, D is TRBD2 (6 bases). V was shortened by 1 base and J by 2 bases, with 9 bases between the two germline ends. Germline V lookup: CDR1 LGHDT, CDR2 YNNKEL (reference sequence). There are 15 residues in the CDR3. The CDR3 DNA is TGTGCCAGCAGCCAAGGACCGGGGGCCTACAATGAGCAGTTCTTC. It is translated as CASSQGPGAYNEQFF.